These 11 T cell receptor beta chains were sequenced from one sample in a study of blood T cell repertoires in COVID-19. Sequencing was performed with immunoSEQ multiplex PCR; in TCRdb, only in-frame clones are kept and a portion is missing. Among under 60,000 clones listed, 60% to 80% were seen once. Sequencing was carried out using peripheral blood. The receptors derive from a human donor with active or convalescent COVID-19. The donor label of this sample is uncertain.

This clone was picked up one time. The V call is TRBV6-6, the J call TRBJ1-2, with D possibly matching TRBD1 (5 bases). CDR1 is MNHNY and CDR2 is SVGAGI in the germline V gene (reference sequence). There are 12 residues in the CDR3. V lost 5 bases to trimming and J lost 7 bases, with 11 bases between them. In DNA, the CDR3 is TGTGCCAGCAGTAGCAGGGTGGTTGGCTACACCTTC. This encodes CASSSRVVGYTF.

The CDR3 region is CASFRYGTGGTGELFF. The CDR3 bases are TGTGCCAGCTTCCGGTACGGGACAGGAGGGACCGGGGAGCTGTTTTTT. J is TRBJ2-2 and V is TRBV3-1 (or the pseudogene TRBV3-2); 8 nucleotides agree with TRBD1. There are 16 residues in the CDR3. Trimming cost V 8 bases and J 5 bases; bases outside gene matches: 13. Germline V lookup: CDR1 LGHDT, CDR2 YNNKEL (reference sequence).

This rearrangement joins TRBV6-5 to TRBJ2-5; perhaps TRBD1 as D (6 bases). V was pared by 6 bases and J by 6 bases, with 17 bases between. The CDR3 consists of 14 residues. Germline CDR1 reads MNHEY; CDR2 reads SVGAGI. The CDR3 here is CASRSGARGQTQYF. CDR3 DNA: TGTGCCAGCAGGTCAGGGGCCCGAGGCCAGACCCAGTACTTC.

CDR3 coding DNA: TGTGCCACCGGGGGGGGACCCGTCCGTTCCTACGAGCAGTACTTC. Its protein is CATGGGPVRSYEQYF. The genes are TRBV24-1 and TRBJ2-7; 7 bases match TRBD2. The CDR3 runs 15 residues. Per the germline V gene, CDR1 is KGHDR and CDR2 is SFDVKD. Unmatched junction bases numbered 11, after V lost 9 bases and J lost 1 base.

This clone was observed at least ten times. The chain carries TRBV6-5 and TRBJ2-1; D unclear. V lost 2 bases, J lost 4 bases, and 6 bases lay in between. CDR1 is MNHEY, CDR2 SVGAGI, per germline. This CDR3 is 13 amino acids long. CDR3 protein: CASSYGPYNEQFF. As DNA, the CDR3 is TGTGCCAGCAGTTACGGCCCTTACAATGAGCAGTTCTTC.

The CDR3 reads CASSPGDSYNEQFF. CDR3 coding DNA: TGTGCCAGCAGTCCGGGGGACAGTTACAATGAGCAGTTCTTC. The chain employs TRBV27 and TRBJ2-1; perhaps TRBD1 as D (7 bases). Trimming took 5 bases from V and 4 from J, leaving 12 bases between them. CDR1 and CDR2 from the germline V gene are MNHEY and SMNVEV (reference sequence). There are 14 residues in the CDR3.

This chain uses TRBV7-8 with TRBJ2-1, with 10 bases aligning to TRBD2. The CDR3 sequence is 16 residues long. Germline loops: CDR1 SGHVS, CDR2 FQNEAQ. The V segment lost 2 bases and the J segment 8 bases; nucleotides outside the gene matches: 9. In DNA form, the CDR3 reads TGTGCCAGCAGCTTAAGACAGAGCGGGAGGGCGGATGAGCAGTTCTTC. Encoded protein: CASSLRQSGRADEQFF.

The chain has TRBV18 and TRBJ2-7, with D unresolved. This CDR3 spans 11 amino acids. Germline lookup yields CDR1 KGHSH and CDR2 LQKENI. Trimming shortened V by 5 bases and J by 2 bases, and 4 bases separated the two germline ends. Written as DNA, the CDR3 is TGTGCCAGCTCAATAGCCTACGAGCAGTACTTC. It yields the protein CASSIAYEQYF.

CDR3 nucleotides: TGTGCCAGCAGCTTAGACCTGGGCGGGAGGGCCCAGTTCTTC. This gives the protein CASSLDLGGRAQFF. This chain links TRBV11-3 with TRBJ2-1; 9 positions match TRBD2. The CDR3 totals 14 residues. The germline CDR1 and CDR2 sequences are SGHNT and YENEEA. Germline trimming cut 0 bases from V and 13 bases from J; bases unmatched to any gene: 7.

This rearrangement joins TRBV6-2 or TRBV6-3 to TRBJ2-6; 9 nucleotides agree with TRBD1. Trimming at V came to 4 bases and at J to 4 bases, leaving 14 bases not matched to a gene. Germline CDR1 and CDR2: MNHEY and SVGEGT. CDR3 length: 19 amino acids. This chain's CDR3 is CASSFKPGQGSEGANVLTF. CDR3 nucleotide sequence: TGTGCCAGCAGTTTTAAACCGGGACAGGGTTCGGAAGGGGCCAACGTCCTGACTTTC.

CDR3 loop: CASGDSLPYGYTF. In nucleotides, the CDR3 is TGTGCCAGCGGGGACAGCTTACCCTATGGCTACACCTTC. The gene calls are TRBV28 and TRBJ1-2, with 7 nucleotides matching TRBD1. Trimming took 8 bases from V and 4 from J; bases not matched to a gene: 7. CDR3 length equals 13 residues. Germline V CDR1 and CDR2: MDHEN, SYDVKM.